Listed below are T cell receptor beta chains from one sample, sequenced in a study of cytomegalovirus exposure and HLA in healthy donors. TCRdb's copy holds only in-frame clones and misses some; the assay was immunoSEQ multiplex PCR. The sample includes around 190,000 clones, around four fifths seen only once; the top ten take approximately 0.99%. The sequencing input was PBMCs. The receptors here all came from a woman between 35 and 50 years old in good health and CMV-seronegative. The conserved cysteine and the conserved F or W are not part of the CDR3 here.

>TRBV6-5|TRBJ1-6
ASRGQQISPLH
>TRBV25-1|TRBJ2-1
ASSEWGAGLLNEQF
>TRBV5-6|TRBJ1-1
ASSWGPQGMGTEAF
>TRBV19|TRBJ2-1
ASWGLAGGPRNEQF
>TRBV6-5|TRBJ1-2
ASTLGGNGYT
>TRBV6-5|TRBJ2-1
ASRTPGEQF
>TRBV5-1|TRBJ2-3
ASSSTGTSGASTQY
>TRBV30|TRBJ2-2
AWGPQSGLTGELF
>TRBV2|TRBJ2-3
ASSDLAGGYDTQY
>TRBV4-3|TRBJ2-2
ASSQLTRSTGELF
>TRBV19|TRBJ2-3
ASSPGLASSTDTQY
>TRBV9|TRBJ2-3
ASSVGRTSGITDTQY
>TRBV7-8|TRBJ2-7
ASSSAYEQY
>TRBV7-6|TRBJ1-2
ASSLPPSGLHGYT
>TRBV29-1|TRBJ2-1
SGNREGGYNEQF
>TRBV11-2|TRBJ2-1
ASSWRTSGYNEQF
>TRBV30|TRBJ2-1
AWSGASGMGDEQF
>TRBV28|TRBJ1-1
ASKSNTEAF
>TRBV5-1|TRBJ1-1
ASSSTGVTEAF
>TRBV11-3|TRBJ2-1
ASSTRQGARAYNEQF
>TRBV29-1|TRBJ2-3
SVRGGATDTQY
>TRBV9|TRBJ2-1
ASSSGSGEYNEQF
>TRBV6-6|TRBJ2-7
ASSTRGSDTYEQY
>TRBV11-2|TRBJ1-1
ASSLPQGVTEAF
>TRBV4-3|TRBJ2-3
ASSQNGRAMIDTQY
>TRBV10-3|TRBJ2-1
AISGSAGGTYNEQF
>TRBV5-1|TRBJ1-2
ASSAEGYT
>TRBV25-1|TRBJ2-1
ASSEYESSGSYEQF
>TRBV6-5|TRBJ2-7
ASSRDRSYEQY
>TRBV28|TRBJ2-2
AVRVGNTGELF
>TRBV27|TRBJ1-5
ASSSSGQPQH
>TRBV7-9|TRBJ2-3
ASSPEGETQY
>TRBV7-7|TRBJ2-1
ASSLAGGPYNEQF
>TRBV9|TRBJ1-2
ASSDLTGGADYGYT
>TRBV4-1|TRBJ1-3
ASSQLTASGNTIY
>TRBV6-1|TRBJ1-5
ASTLRTADQPQH
>TRBV19|TRBJ2-3
ASSIRAGADTQY
>TRBV4-3|TRBJ2-1
ASSQVPGGTSGRDEQF
>TRBV6-1|TRBJ1-6
ASTYYQTNNSPLH
>TRBV7-9|TRBJ2-2
ASSLTGSTGELF
>TRBV5-1|TRBJ2-2
ASSSSYLILSGELF
>TRBV5-6|TRBJ2-1
ASSKGTEWNEQF
>TRBV27|TRBJ2-1
ASSLTQVAGVSYNEQF
>TRBV18|TRBJ1-5
ASSGGSAIDQPQH
>TRBV5-1|TRBJ2-1
ASRPSGSSYNEQF
>TRBV6-5|TRBJ2-7
ASSYTSGSSYEQY
>TRBV4-3|TRBJ2-3
ASSLGNGGGTDTQY
>TRBV30|TRBJ1-2
AWSVRGRFFGYT
>TRBV15|TRBJ2-5
ATSRSTGGQETQY
>TRBV27|TRBJ1-1
ASSSQGAGKNTEAF
>TRBV5-1|TRBJ2-2
ASSLAEGPNTGELF
>TRBV6-5|TRBJ1-1
ATFTFGRAEAF
>TRBV18|TRBJ1-4
ASSPTTGTISEKLF
>TRBV5-6|TRBJ1-1
ASSFGGTEAF
>TRBV5-1|TRBJ1-2
ASSWAGQGSGGYT
>TRBV7-9|TRBJ2-5
ASSLEFVGPQETQY
>TRBV18|TRBJ2-7
ASSSGTSGREQY
>TRBV30|TRBJ1-1
ACFQNAEAF